The 2 T cell receptor beta chains presented below share a single source sample, sequenced in a study of identical twins. From the 5' RACE reads, TCRdb called clonotypes with MiXCR, one entry per CDR3 protein. The top ten clones hold around 0.47% of a sample with 500,000 to 650,000 distinct CDR3 sequences, about a fifth of them seen once. A further study also used this sample, focusing on yellow fever vaccine responses in identical twins.

The sample comprised CD4+ T cells sorted from blood. Source of these receptors: a young woman in good health.

The chain is built from TRBV20-1 and TRBJ2-5; 8 positions agree with TRBD1. Germline assignment: CDR1 DFQATT and CDR2 SNEGSKA (reference sequence). V lost 5 bases, J lost 7 bases, and 9 bases stayed unmatched. There are 13 residues in the CDR3. Written as DNA, the CDR3 is TGCAGTGCTGACCGACAGGGGAAGTGGACCCAGTACTTC. Translated, it gives CSADRQGKWTQYF.

This clonotype turned up a few times. This chain joins TRBV27 and TRBJ2-7, with TRBD1 as a possible D gene (6 bases). The CDR3 length is 15 residues. Germline values: CDR1 MNHEY, CDR2 SMNVEV (reference sequence). The V end was cut by 5 bases, the J end by 2 bases, with 16 bases between. The CDR3 here is CASSPGTRNTYEQYF. Written as DNA, the CDR3 is TGTGCCAGCAGTCCCGGGACACGAAATACCTACGAGCAGTACTTC.